Listed here are 19 T cell receptor beta chains from one sample, sequenced in a study of early T cells in non-severe SARS-CoV-2 infection. MiXCR, applied by TCRdb to the 5' RACE reads, yields one record per CDR3 protein. The sample gives 70,000 to 85,000 distinct CDR3 sequences, about 12% of which show up once; roughly 3% is in the top ten. The sequencing sample was made of whole blood. These receptors were taken from an adult who was a healthcare worker with PCR-confirmed SARS-CoV-2 infection or an uninfected control (not recorded which).

There are many counts of this clonotype. The chain joins TRBV7-6 to TRBJ2-2, with 9 bases aligning to TRBD1. Germline CDR1 is SGHVS and CDR2 is FNYEAQ. The CDR3 has 17 residues. V trimming: 4 bases; J trimming: 2 bases; junction bases outside the gene matches: 8. The CDR3 DNA reads TGTGCCAGCAGCTGGTCCGGGACAGGGAGTAACACCGGGGAGCTGTTTTTT. This translates into CASSWSGTGSNTGELFF.

The genes are TRBV12-3 or TRBV12-4 and TRBJ2-5; possibly TRBD1 or TRBD2 for D (5 bases each). CDR3 length: 12 residues. V was shortened by 6 bases and J by 7 bases, with 12 bases between the two germline ends. The CDR3: CASSHVRGTQYF. DNA for the CDR3: TGTGCCAGCAGCCACGTGAGGGGGACCCAGTACTTC.

This clonotype appeared many times. V usage is TRBV28 and J usage is TRBJ2-2; D unclear. Germline V lookup: CDR1 MDHEN, CDR2 SYDVKM. V dropped 6 bases and J dropped 1 base, with 6 bases sitting between them. This CDR3 is built from 13 residues. The CDR3 bases are TGTGCCAGCAGCCCCAGGAACACCGGGGAGCTGTTTTTT. Amino acids: CASSPRNTGELFF.

The table lists this clonotype with many counts. V usage is TRBV7-2 and J usage is TRBJ2-1; D gene unclear. Between the trimmed V and J ends, which lost 8 bases and 8 bases, there was a span of 16 bases. CDR3 size: 13 residues. Germline values: CDR1 SGHTA, CDR2 FQGNSA. The CDR3 reads CASATSSRDEQFF. The CDR3, as DNA: TGTGCCAGCGCAACCTCGAGCCGGGATGAGCAGTTCTTC.

There are many counts of this clonotype. CDR3 loop: CASSDQPLETQYF. The CDR3 region has the DNA TGTGCCAGTAGTGACCAGCCGCTGGAGACCCAGTACTTC. This rearrangement joins TRBV19 to TRBJ2-5; D not resolved. The CDR3 runs to 13 residues. Trimming took 5 bases from V and 5 from J, leaving 12 bases between them. The germline V gene has CDR1 LNHDA and CDR2 SQIVND (reference sequence).

The CDR3 DNA reads as TGCAGCGCCCAAAGCAGCGGCGGGCCTGGTACGCAGTATTTT. Translated: CSAQSSGGPGTQYF. The chain links TRBV29-1 to TRBJ2-3; D is possibly TRBD2 (5 bases). Looked up from germline, CDR1 is SQVTM and CDR2 is ANQGSEA. CDR3 size: 14 residues. V was shortened by 7 bases and J by 8 bases, with 22 bases between the two germline ends.

The table lists this clonotype with a count of one. The V and J genes are TRBV6-6 and TRBJ1-3; tentative D call: TRBD1 (5 bases). Germline V gives CDR1 MNHNY, CDR2 SVGAGI (reference sequence). The CDR3 has 15 residues. The germline V and J ends were trimmed by 0 bases and 4 bases, with 10 bases remaining between them. CDR3 sequence: CASSYSSGLGNTIYF. The DNA of the CDR3 is TGTGCCAGCAGTTACTCGTCAGGGTTAGGAAACACCATATATTTT.

This clonotype was seen more than once but under ten times. This sequence joins TRBV3-1 and TRBJ1-4; D gene uncertain. The germline V gene has CDR1 LGHDT and CDR2 YNNKEL (reference sequence). There are 11 residues in the CDR3. The germline V and J ends were trimmed by 1 base and 10 bases, with 4 bases remaining between them. The CDR3 loop is CASSQGRKLFF. The CDR3 DNA reads TGTGCCAGCAGCCAAGGAAGAAAACTGTTTTTT.

This clonotype was picked up a small number of times. V is TRBV6-6 and J is TRBJ2-2; 7 bases match TRBD2. CDR3 size: 16 residues. The V gene end was trimmed by 8 bases and the J gene end by 4 bases; junction bases not matched to a gene: 13. The germline gives CDR1 MNHNY, CDR2 SVGAGI (reference sequence). CDR3 loop: CASPKVNGGTTGELFF. The CDR3 DNA reads as TGTGCCAGCCCTAAAGTGAACGGGGGGACCACCGGGGAGCTGTTTTTT.

This clonotype has more than one count but fewer than ten. The rearrangement joins TRBV28 to TRBJ2-2; maybe TRBD1 (5 bases). There are 18 residues in the CDR3. Germline values: CDR1 MDHEN, CDR2 SYDVKM. V was shortened by 3 bases and J by 6 bases, with 23 bases between the two germline ends. This chain's CDR3 is CASSLPGLAQGVAGELFF. CDR3 sequence (DNA): TGTGCCAGCAGTTTGCCGGGTCTTGCGCAGGGTGTTGCCGGGGAGCTGTTTTTT.

This clonotype was detected many times. This chain uses TRBV29-1 with TRBJ1-3; 7 bases agree with TRBD1. The CDR3 is 12 residues long. Germline V gene sequence: CDR1 SQVTM, CDR2 ANQGSEA. Trimming cost V 6 bases and J 2 bases; bases outside gene matches: 1. CDR3 DNA: TGCAGCGTGGGACAGACTGGAAACACCATATATTTT. As protein: CSVGQTGNTIYF.

This clonotype was counted ten times or more. V and J are TRBV7-3 and TRBJ2-2; D unclear. V lost 3 bases, J lost 4 bases, and 6 bases lay in between. Germline assignment: CDR1 SGHTA and CDR2 FQGTGA. The CDR3 is 13 amino acids. CDR3 loop: CASSLIGTGELFF. CDR3 bases: TGTGCCAGCAGCTTGATAGGCACCGGGGAGCTGTTTTTT.

This clonotype was picked up many times. The gene calls are TRBV5-6 and TRBJ1-1; D possibly corresponds to TRBD1 (6 bases). The CDR3 has 13 residues. Germline lookup yields CDR1 SGHDT and CDR2 YYEEEE. Trimming left V 5 bases short and J 4 bases short, with 12 bases between. CDR3 bases: TGTGCCAGCAGACCGGACAGCCTCACTGAAGCTTTCTTT. This encodes CASRPDSLTEAFF.

This clonotype was seen ten or more times. The V and J genes are TRBV6-5 and TRBJ1-1, with 9 bases lining up with TRBD1. The germline V gene has CDR1 MNHEY and CDR2 SVGAGI. The CDR3 is 13 amino acids. The V segment lost 6 bases and the J segment 6 bases; nucleotides outside the gene matches: 5. The CDR3 reads CASRRDRASEAFF. CDR3 sequence (DNA): TGTGCCAGCAGGCGGGACAGGGCATCTGAAGCTTTCTTT.

This clonotype appeared a few times. The chain links TRBV10-3 to TRBJ2-7; possibly TRBD1 for D (7 bases). This CDR3 region has 14 residues. Trimming took 2 bases from V and 4 from J, leaving 12 bases between them. Germline-derived CDR1 and CDR2 are ENHRY and SYGVKD. For the CDR3, the DNA is TGTGCCATCAGTGAGGGAGGGGGCGCGTACGAGCAGTACTTC. Translated: CAISEGGGAYEQYF.

This clonotype has a count of ten or more. The chain links TRBV5-5 to TRBJ2-6, with D perhaps matching TRBD2 (5 bases). Per germline, CDR1 SGHKS and CDR2 YYEKEE (reference sequence). The CDR3 is 15 residues long. With 5 bases removed from V and 3 bases from J, the gap between germline ends came to 12 bases. The CDR3: CASSPTGFGANVLTF. CDR3 in DNA: TGTGCCAGCAGTCCGACGGGATTTGGGGCCAACGTCCTGACTTTC.

CDR3 in DNA: TGTGCCAGCAGCTTGCAGGGGTGGCTTTCACCCCTCCACTTT. The encoded protein is CASSLQGWLSPLHF. This chain connects TRBV5-6 to TRBJ1-6; maybe TRBD1 (6 bases). This CDR3 is 14 amino acids long. Germline CDR1 SGHDT, CDR2 YYEEEE. V dropped 1 base and J dropped 9 bases, with 11 bases sitting between them. Drawing the rest from reference TRBV5-6 and TRBJ1-6, the complete variable domain is DAGVTQSPTHLIKTRGQQVTLRCSPKSGHDTVSWYQQALGQGPQFIFQYYEEEERQRGNFPDRFSGHQFPNYSSELNVNALLLGDSALYLCASSLQGWLSPLHFGNGTRLTVT.

This clonotype was observed a few times. V usage is TRBV7-8 and J usage is TRBJ2-2; D is unclear. CDR1 is SGHVS and CDR2 is FQNEAQ in the germline V gene. The V gene lost 4 bases and the J gene lost 4 bases, with 16 bases spanning the gap. CDR3 length: 16 residues. This CDR3 is CASSSLLKDGTGELFF. The CDR3, as DNA: TGTGCCAGCAGCTCCTTATTAAAGGACGGCACCGGGGAGCTGTTTTTT. Variable domain in full (rest from reference TRBV7-8 and TRBJ2-2): GAGVSQSPRYKVAKRGQDVALRCDPISGHVSLFWYQQALGQGPEFLTYFQNEAQLDKSGLPSDRFFAERPEGSVSTLKIQRTQQEDSAVYLCASSSLLKDGTGELFFGEGSRLTVL.

This clonotype turned up a few times. The chain couples TRBV28 to TRBJ1-4, with unresolved D. The germline V and J ends were trimmed by 3 bases and 3 bases, with 5 bases remaining between them. CDR3 length: 13 amino acids. Germline CDR1 is MDHEN and CDR2 is SYDVKM. The CDR3 spells CASSFRANEKLFF. CDR3 nucleotide sequence: TGTGCCAGCAGTTTTCGGGCTAATGAAAAACTGTTTTTT. Variable domain in full (rest from reference TRBV28 and TRBJ1-4): DVKVTQSSRYLVKRTGEKVFLECVQDMDHENMFWYRQDPGLGLRLIYFSYDVKMKEKGDIPEGYSVSREKKERFSLILESASTNQTSMYLCASSFRANEKLFFGSGTQLSVL.